This T cell receptor (beta chain) was obtained from a study of patients and donors after allogeneic stem cell transplantation (dated by TCRdb to 2018 to 2020). Concerning this clonotype: It lacks a known antigen. No quality values exist for individual bases; no much larger clone is one base distant.

Receptors were amplified or captured by RT-PCR. TCRdb lists the instrument as NextSeq 550. In TCRdb, the public reads were trimmed at Q25 with fastp and aligned with MiXCR, with productive beta chains retained. Rows are combined by CDR3 protein, so each entry shows the most common genes and DNA. Here the sample has 95,000 to 120,000 distinct CDR3 sequences; roughly 37% occur a single time. The ten largest clonotypes hold roughly 27% of the sample. V is pruned by 0 bases and J by 1 base, leaving 2 bases of the junction without a gene match. CDR1 MRHNA and CDR2 SNTAGT were looked up in the germline V gene. The CDR3 goes from the cysteine to the phenylalanine over 16 residues. The kept DNA is CDR3 alone, 48 bases in frame from the first base.

The chain couples TRBV6-4 to TRBJ1-1, with 10 junctional bases fitting TRBD1. Sequenced material: blood, either unsorted or a sorted T cell fraction (not recorded which). This TCR was recovered from a human donor who was either an allogeneic HSCT recipient or a stem cell or donor lymphocyte infusion donor (not recorded which). It is not recorded whose cells these are; they may come from a transplant donor. CDR3 reads: CASSDSGTGANTEAFF. At the DNA level, the sequence is TGTGCCAGCAGTGACTCCGGGACAGGGGCGAACACTGAAGCTTTCTTT.